A single TCR beta chain is shown here with its context. Its target is unknown. Profiling relied on immunoSEQ multiplex PCR, and the TCRdb table lists in-frame clones only, not all of them. Among about 64,000 clones listed, about four fifths were seen once. In germline, CDR1 is SNHLY, CDR2 FYNNEI. J gave up 1 base and V 6 bases, and 5 bases lay outside the gene matches. The CDR3 extends over 15 amino acids. The data were obtained in a study of OX40 agonist ivuxolimab in advanced cancers. Findings and caveats of the study: By week 6 at 0.1 to 3.0 mg/kg, blood CD4+ and CD8+ T cells had expanded clonally.

The V and J genes are TRBV2 and TRBJ2-3; 9 bases agree with TRBD2. This receptor was identified in an adult with an advanced solid tumor such as melanoma, head and neck, liver or kidney cancer. The sample here was CD4+ or CD8+ T cells sorted from blood, taken in a trial of the OX40 agonist ivuxolimab. The CDR3 spells CASRARLAGTDTQYF. The CDR3 region has the DNA TGTGCCAGCAGAGCCAGACTAGCGGGCACAGATACGCAGTATTTT.